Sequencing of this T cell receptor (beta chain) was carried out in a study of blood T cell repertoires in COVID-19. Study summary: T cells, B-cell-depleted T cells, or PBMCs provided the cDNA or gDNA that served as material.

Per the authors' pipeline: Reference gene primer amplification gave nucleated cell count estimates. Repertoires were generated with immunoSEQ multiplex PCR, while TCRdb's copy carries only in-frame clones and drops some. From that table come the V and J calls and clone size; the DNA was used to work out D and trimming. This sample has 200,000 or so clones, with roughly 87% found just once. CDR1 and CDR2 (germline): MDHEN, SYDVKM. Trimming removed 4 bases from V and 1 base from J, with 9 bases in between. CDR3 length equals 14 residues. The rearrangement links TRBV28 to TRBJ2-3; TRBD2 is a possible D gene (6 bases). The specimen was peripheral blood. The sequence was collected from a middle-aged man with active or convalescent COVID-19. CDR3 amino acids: CASSWGGGTDTQYF. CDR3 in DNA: TGTGCCAGCAGTTGGGGCGGGGGCACAGATACGCAGTATTTT.